These 27 T cell receptor beta chains originate from one sample sequenced in a study of blood T cell repertoires in COVID-19. The table came from immunoSEQ multiplex PCR; TCRdb's copy has only in-frame clones and leaves some out. Among about 210,000 clones, 70% to 90% were seen once, and the ten largest hold about 4.7%. The sequencing sample was made of PBMCs or T cells enriched from blood (not recorded which). The source is a woman younger than 45 who had been exposed to COVID-19.

V is TRBV19 and J is TRBJ2-2; no firm D call. V lost 2 bases and J lost 1, with 5 bases in between. The CDR3 is 14 amino acids. CDR1 is LNHDA and CDR2 is SQIVND in the germline V gene (reference sequence). The CDR3 region has the DNA TGTGCCAGTAGTATATCACTGAACACCGGGGAGCTGTTTTTT. It yields the protein CASSISLNTGELFF. Full variable domain (outside the CDR3, taken from reference TRBV19 and TRBJ2-2): DGGITQSPKYLFRKEGQNVTLSCEQNLNHDAMYWYRQDPGQGLRLIYYSQIVNDFQKGDIAEGYSVSREKKESFPLTVTSAQKNPTAFYLCASSISLNTGELFFGEGSRLTVL.

The V call is TRBV15, the J call TRBJ2-5; D ambiguous. The germline V and J ends were trimmed by 1 base and 5 bases, with 14 bases remaining between them. The CDR3 loop spans 15 amino acids. In germline, CDR1 is LNHNV, CDR2 YYDKDF (reference sequence). The CDR3 region is CATSRAREREETQYF. CDR3 bases: TGTGCCACCAGCAGAGCTCGCGAACGTGAGGAGACCCAGTACTTC.

In the case of this clone: Other DNA sequences within the sample encode an identical CDR3. This CDR3 reads CASSQGGQGNTIYF. The CDR3 DNA sequence: TGTGCCAGCAGCCAAGGAGGGCAAGGAAACACCATATATTTT. The chain has TRBV3-1 (or the pseudogene TRBV3-2) and TRBJ1-3, with unresolved D. The length of the CDR3 is 14 residues. V lost 1 base to trimming and J lost 4 bases, with 8 bases between them. CDR1 and CDR2 (germline): LGHDT, YNNKEL (reference sequence).

This clone appeared once. The chain combines TRBV11-3 with TRBJ2-3, with TRBD2 matching 9 bases. This CDR3 has 16 residues. Germline loops: CDR1 SGHNT, CDR2 YENEEA. V lost 7 bases, J lost 0 bases, and 8 bases stayed unmatched. CDR3 nucleotides: TGTGCCAGCACCCGTATAGCGGGGGTTAGCACAGATACGCAGTATTTT. Its translation: CASTRIAGVSTDTQYF.

This clone was detected only once. The J gene is TRBJ2-2, the V gene TRBV3-1 (or the pseudogene TRBV3-2); D remains ambiguous. Germline-derived CDR1 and CDR2 are LGHDT and YNNKEL (reference sequence). The CDR3 extends over 13 amino acids. Trimming removed 1 base at V and 6 bases at J, with 6 bases between. The CDR3 sequence: CASSQATAGELFF. The CDR3 DNA is TGTGCCAGCAGCCAAGCGACTGCCGGGGAGCTGTTTTTT.

The V gene is TRBV29-1, the J gene TRBJ2-7, with D tentatively TRBD2 (5 bases). The CDR3 contains 12 residues. Trimming stripped 4 bases from V and 2 bases from J, with 9 bases between. Germline V gives CDR1 SQVTM, CDR2 ANQGSEA. The CDR3 DNA reads TGCAGCGTTGGGACTCTGACCTACGAGCAGTACTTC. It is translated as CSVGTLTYEQYF.

This rearrangement joins TRBV30 to TRBJ1-2, with D tentatively TRBD1 (5 bases). CDR1 is GTSNPN, CDR2 SVGIG, per germline (reference sequence). The V end was cut by 2 bases, the J end by 4 bases, with 14 bases between. The CDR3 length is 14 residues. This CDR3 reads CAWSSGGRVYGYTF. In DNA form, the CDR3 reads TGTGCCTGGAGTTCGGGGGGAAGGGTCTATGGCTACACCTTC.

The genes are TRBV4-2 and TRBJ1-6; D is unclear. The ends were cut back, 0 bases at V and 7 bases at J, with 7 bases in the middle. The CDR3 spans 14 residues. CDR1 and CDR2 from the germline V gene are LGHNA and YNFKEQ. DNA of the CDR3: TGTGCCAGCAGCCAAGAGAAAAGCAATTCACCCCTCCACTTT. It translates to CASSQEKSNSPLHF.

The gene calls are TRBV5-1 and TRBJ2-1; 8 bases are shared with TRBD1. The V and J ends lost 4 bases and 12 bases, in that order; junction bases with no gene match: 3. CDR3 length equals 11 residues. Looked up from germline, CDR1 is SGHRS and CDR2 is YFSETQ. In nucleotides, the CDR3 is TGCGCCAGCAGCCCGGGACAGGTGCAGTTCTTC. Translated, it gives CASSPGQVQFF.

The chain employs TRBV5-6 and TRBJ2-4; D ambiguous. The germline gives CDR1 SGHDT, CDR2 YYEEEE. The CDR3 runs 13 residues. Trimming took off 1 base at V and 8 bases at J, with 10 bases between the two ends. CDR3: CASSLFNLDIQYF. The CDR3 DNA is TGTGCCAGCAGCTTGTTCAACTTAGACATTCAGTACTTC.

The chain recombines TRBV19 with TRBJ1-5; a possible D gene is TRBD1 (5 bases). From germline, CDR1 is LNHDA and CDR2 SQIVND (reference sequence). The CDR3 is 15 amino acids. Trimming removed 5 bases at V and 2 bases at J, with 13 bases between. DNA for the CDR3: TGTGCCAGTAGTTCGACAGCCGGTGGCAATCAGCCCCAGCATTTT. It specifies CASSSTAGGNQPQHF.

The chain joins TRBV3-1 (or the pseudogene TRBV3-2) to TRBJ2-7; 9 bases agree with TRBD2. V was pared by 4 bases and J by 7 bases, with 11 bases of the junction left unmatched. Looked up from germline, CDR1 is LGHDT and CDR2 is YNNKEL (reference sequence). The CDR3 covers 15 residues. The CDR3 sequence is CASSPEGAGGLEQYF. The DNA of the CDR3 is TGTGCCAGCAGCCCCGAGGGGGCGGGGGGGCTTGAGCAGTACTTC.

The chain couples TRBV19 to TRBJ2-3; perhaps TRBD1 as D (6 bases). The CDR3 is 14 amino acids. V lost 7 bases and J 3 bases, leaving 14 bases between the germline ends. Germline CDR1 is LNHDA and CDR2 is SQIVND (reference sequence). CDR3 sequence: CASKHRALTDTQYF. DNA for the CDR3: TGTGCCAGTAAGCACAGGGCATTAACAGATACGCAGTATTTT. Looking up the rest from reference TRBV19 and TRBJ2-3 gives the full variable domain: DGGITQSPKYLFRKEGQNVTLSCEQNLNHDAMYWYRQDPGQGLRLIYYSQIVNDFQKGDIAEGYSVSREKKESFPLTVTSAQKNPTAFYLCASKHRALTDTQYFGPGTRLTVL.

The CDR3 sequence: CASSPQRTGGTDTQYF. The CDR3 nucleotides read TGTGCCAGCAGCCCCCAGAGGACAGGGGGTACAGATACGCAGTATTTT. The chain recombines TRBV11-2 with TRBJ2-3; the match to TRBD1 covers 10 bases. The CDR3 extends over 16 amino acids. Germline values: CDR1 SGHAT, CDR2 FQNNGV. Trimming took 5 bases from V and 3 from J; bases not matched to a gene: 8.

V gene TRBV21-1 combines with J gene TRBJ2-7; TRBD1, the D gene given by the table, was not confirmed from the DNA. TRBV21-1 is annotated as a pseudogene. The CDR3 covers 14 residues. The CDR3: CASSKAAEQTEQYF. For the CDR3, the DNA is TGTGCCAGCAGCAAAGCAGCCGAACAGACCGAGCAGTACTTC.

This clone was recorded a few times. The chain employs TRBV6-1 and TRBJ1-4; D is undetermined. CDR1 and CDR2 (germline): MNHNS, SASEGT. The CDR3 contains 15 residues. V was clipped by 3 bases and J by 7 bases, with 15 bases between them. The CDR3 sequence is CASSDAFHLREKLFF. The DNA for the CDR3 is TGTGCCAGCAGTGACGCGTTCCATCTCCGTGAAAAACTGTTTTTT.

The rearrangement joins TRBV10-2 to TRBJ2-1; 7 bases align to TRBD1. Germline V gives CDR1 WSHSY, CDR2 SAAADI. The junction had 6 bases not matched to a gene; V was cut back by 7 bases and J by 3 bases. CDR3 length: 14 residues. The CDR3 DNA reads TGCGCCAGCATTAGGAGGACAGGCTACAATGAGCAGTTCTTC. This encodes CASIRRTGYNEQFF.

The genes are TRBV18 and TRBJ1-1; perhaps TRBD1 as D (5 bases). Germline V gene sequence: CDR1 KGHSH, CDR2 LQKENI. The CDR3 loop spans 15 amino acids. V lost 1 base, J lost 0 bases, and 9 bases lay in between. For the CDR3, the DNA is TGTGCCAGCTCACCACTCAAGGACATGAACACTGAAGCTTTCTTT. This translates into CASSPLKDMNTEAFF.

The V gene is TRBV7-9, the J gene TRBJ2-1; 8 positions agree with TRBD2. Germline-derived CDR1 and CDR2 are SEHNR and FQNEAQ (reference sequence). CDR3 length: 17 residues. V gave up 0 bases and J gave up 3 bases; unmatched junction bases: 7. The CDR3 bases are TGTGCCAGCAGCTTAGCGTTCACGGGGGGGCTCTACAATGAGCAGTTCTTC. Residues: CASSLAFTGGLYNEQFF.

This sequence joins TRBV5-1 and TRBJ2-1, with a possible D match to TRBD2 (6 bases). With 3 bases removed from V and 6 bases from J, the gap between germline ends came to 28 bases. Germline V gene lookup returns CDR1 SGHRS and CDR2 YFSETQ. The CDR3 runs to 19 residues. The DNA of the CDR3 is TGCGCCAGCAGCTCAGGAGGCCTAGCGCAGAGCAAACACCTCAATGAGCAGTTCTTC. It translates to CASSSGGLAQSKHLNEQFF.

This clone occurred a few times. The CDR3: CASSQDAGGRTEAFF. CDR3 coding DNA: TGTGCCAGCAGCCAAGACGCAGGTGGGAGGACTGAAGCTTTCTTT. The genes are TRBV14 and TRBJ1-1, with D hard to call. The CDR3 contains 15 residues. Between the trimmed V and J ends, which lost 0 bases and 5 bases, there was a span of 13 bases. Germline V CDR1 and CDR2: SGHDN, FVKESK.

This chain links TRBV2 with TRBJ2-7; tentative D call: TRBD2 (6 bases). This CDR3 has 13 residues. Germline lookup yields CDR1 SNHLY and CDR2 FYNNEI. V was shortened by 7 bases and J by 3 bases, with 13 bases between the two germline ends. This CDR3 reads CASTGTGDYEQYF. As DNA, the CDR3 is TGTGCCAGCACCGGGACGGGAGACTACGAGCAGTACTTC.

This clone was recorded only once. The rearrangement uses TRBV19 and TRBJ2-7; 10 nucleotides agree with TRBD1. Germline assignment: CDR1 LNHDA and CDR2 SQIVND (reference sequence). Germline trimming cut 4 bases from V and 5 bases from J; bases unmatched to any gene: 8. This CDR3 has 15 amino acids. The CDR3 region has the DNA TGTGCCAGTAGTACCGCCTCGGGACAGGGGAACGAGCAGTACTTC. Protein product: CASSTASGQGNEQYF.

The CDR3 sequence is CASSPTDSTEAFF. CDR3 in DNA: TGTGCCAGCTCACCAACGGACAGCACTGAAGCTTTCTTT. V usage is TRBV18 and J usage is TRBJ1-1; tentatively, D is TRBD1 (6 bases). The CDR3 covers 13 residues. The ends were cut back, 2 bases at V and 4 bases at J, with 8 bases in the middle. CDR1 and CDR2 (germline): KGHSH, LQKENI.

This chain connects TRBV7-2 to TRBJ1-1; D remains ambiguous. Germline CDR1 SGHTA, CDR2 FQGNSA. Trimming took off 2 bases at V and 2 bases at J, with 9 bases between the two ends. The CDR3 contains 14 residues. CDR3 sequence reads: CASSLRRANTEAFF. The CDR3 coding sequence is TGTGCCAGCAGCTTACGGCGGGCAAACACTGAAGCTTTCTTT.

This clone showed up just once. The V call is TRBV2, the J call TRBJ2-1, with TRBD1 matching 7 bases. Trimming took 10 bases from V and 4 from J; bases not matched to a gene: 7. The CDR3 consists of 13 residues. Germline V gene sequence: CDR1 SNHLY, CDR2 FYNNEI. In DNA form, the CDR3 reads TGTGCCACCAATGAACAGGGGTACAATGAGCAGTTCTTC. This translates into CATNEQGYNEQFF.

V is TRBV19 and J is TRBJ2-7; D is unresolved. The CDR3 consists of 14 residues. The germline gives CDR1 LNHDA, CDR2 SQIVND (reference sequence). V was shortened by 1 base and J by 0 bases, with 7 bases between the two germline ends. CDR3: CASSIGSNSYEQYF. The CDR3 coding sequence is TGTGCCAGTAGTATAGGCAGTAACTCCTACGAGCAGTACTTC.